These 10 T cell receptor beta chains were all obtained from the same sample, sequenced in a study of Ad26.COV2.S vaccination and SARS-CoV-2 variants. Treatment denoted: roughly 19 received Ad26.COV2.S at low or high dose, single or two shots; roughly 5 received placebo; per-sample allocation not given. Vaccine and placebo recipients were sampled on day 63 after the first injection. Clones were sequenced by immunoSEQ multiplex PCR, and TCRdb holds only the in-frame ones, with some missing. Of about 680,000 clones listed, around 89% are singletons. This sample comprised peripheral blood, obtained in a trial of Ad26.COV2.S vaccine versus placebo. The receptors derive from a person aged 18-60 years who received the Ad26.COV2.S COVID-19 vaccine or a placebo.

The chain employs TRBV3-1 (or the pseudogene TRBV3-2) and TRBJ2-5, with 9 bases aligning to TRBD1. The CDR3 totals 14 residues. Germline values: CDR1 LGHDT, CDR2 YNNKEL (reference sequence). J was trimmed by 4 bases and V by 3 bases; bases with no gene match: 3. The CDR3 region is CASSQGTGRETQYF. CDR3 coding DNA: TGTGCCAGCAGCCAGGGGACAGGGAGAGAGACCCAGTACTTC.

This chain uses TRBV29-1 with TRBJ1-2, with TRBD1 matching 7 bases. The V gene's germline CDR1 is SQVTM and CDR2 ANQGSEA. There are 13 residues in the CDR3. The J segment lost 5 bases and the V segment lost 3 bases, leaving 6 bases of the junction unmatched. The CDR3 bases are TGCAGCGTTGAGGCACAGGGGTTATATGGCTACACCTTC. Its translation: CSVEAQGLYGYTF.

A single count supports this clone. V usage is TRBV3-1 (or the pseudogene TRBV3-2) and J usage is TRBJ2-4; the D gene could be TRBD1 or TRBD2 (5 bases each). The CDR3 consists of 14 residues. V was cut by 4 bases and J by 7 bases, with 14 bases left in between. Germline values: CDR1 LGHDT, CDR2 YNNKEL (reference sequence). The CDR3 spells CASSRRGLQNIQYF. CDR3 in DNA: TGTGCCAGCAGCCGCCGGGGCCTTCAGAACATTCAGTACTTC.

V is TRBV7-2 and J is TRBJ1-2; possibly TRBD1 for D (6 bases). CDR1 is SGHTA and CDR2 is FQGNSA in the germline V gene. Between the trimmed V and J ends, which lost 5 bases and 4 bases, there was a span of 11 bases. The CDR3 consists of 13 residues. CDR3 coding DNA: TGTGCCAGCAGCGAGACAGGACCCTATGGCTACACCTTC. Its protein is CASSETGPYGYTF.

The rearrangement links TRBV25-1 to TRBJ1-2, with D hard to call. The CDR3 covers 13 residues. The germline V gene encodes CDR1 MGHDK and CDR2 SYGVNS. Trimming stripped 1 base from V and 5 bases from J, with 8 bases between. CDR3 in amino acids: CASSELAGYGYTF. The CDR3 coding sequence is TGTGCCAGCAGTGAATTAGCGGGGTATGGCTACACCTTC.

The CDR3, as DNA: TGTGCCAGCACCCCCTGGCGGGGGAACACTGAAGCTTTCTTT. It specifies CASTPWRGNTEAFF. The chain joins TRBV27 to TRBJ1-1; no firm D call. V gave up 7 bases and J gave up 1 base, with 13 bases separating them. Germline values: CDR1 MNHEY, CDR2 SMNVEV (reference sequence). CDR3 length: 14 amino acids.

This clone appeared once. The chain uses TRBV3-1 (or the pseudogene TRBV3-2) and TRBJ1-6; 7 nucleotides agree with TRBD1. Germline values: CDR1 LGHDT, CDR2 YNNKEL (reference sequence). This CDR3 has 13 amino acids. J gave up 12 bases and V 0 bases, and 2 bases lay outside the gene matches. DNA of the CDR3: TGTGCCAGCAGCCAAGACAGGGGGGGACCCCTCCACTTT. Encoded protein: CASSQDRGGPLHF.

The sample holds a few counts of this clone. The DNA for the CDR3 is TGCAGCGTTTTTACGACTAGCTACAATGAGCAGTTCTTC. Protein sequence: CSVFTTSYNEQFF. This chain joins TRBV29-1 and TRBJ2-1; perhaps TRBD2 as D (6 bases). Germline assignment: CDR1 SQVTM and CDR2 ANQGSEA. The ends were cut back, 5 bases at V and 3 bases at J, with 11 bases in the middle. The CDR3 runs to 13 residues.

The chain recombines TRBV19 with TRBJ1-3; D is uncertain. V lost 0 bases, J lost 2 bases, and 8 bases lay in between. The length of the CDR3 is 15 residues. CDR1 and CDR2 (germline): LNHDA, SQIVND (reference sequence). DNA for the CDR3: TGTGCCAGTAGTATAGACGCCGGGACTGGAAACACCATATATTTT. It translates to CASSIDAGTGNTIYF. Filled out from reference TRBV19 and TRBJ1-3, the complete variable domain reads DGGITQSPKYLFRKEGQNVTLSCEQNLNHDAMYWYRQDPGQGLRLIYYSQIVNDFQKGDIAEGYSVSREKKESFPLTVTSAQKNPTAFYLCASSIDAGTGNTIYFGEGSWLTVV.

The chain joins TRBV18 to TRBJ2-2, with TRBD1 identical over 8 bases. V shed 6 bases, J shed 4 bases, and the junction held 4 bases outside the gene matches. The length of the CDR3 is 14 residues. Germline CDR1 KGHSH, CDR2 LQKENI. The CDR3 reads CASSQGAGTGELFF. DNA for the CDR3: TGTGCCAGCTCGCAGGGGGCCGGCACCGGGGAGCTGTTTTTT.